These 32 T cell receptor beta chains share one sample of origin, sequenced in a study of T cells expressing NK-cell markers. TCRdb reanalyzed the 5' RACE reads, giving one entry per CDR3 protein sequence and no DNA. Its table lists roughly 450,000 distinct CDR3 sequences. Sequencing was performed on blood T cells: a sorted CD56 or NKG2C T cell subset, CD4+ or CD8+ T cells, or bulk PBMC T cells (not recorded which). The source is a woman aged 45 to 65 in good health.

The gene calls are TRBV5-1 and TRBJ2-3; as DNA is missing, the TRBD2 call by TCRdb cannot be tested. Germline V CDR1 and CDR2: SGHRS, YFSETQ. The CDR3 is 12 residues long. The CDR3 loop is CASSREGEEQYF.

The chain employs TRBV30 and TRBJ2-1; no DNA is available, so the TRBD2 call from TCRdb remains unchecked. This CDR3 region has 15 residues. Germline-derived CDR1 and CDR2 are GTSNPN and SVGIG (reference sequence). CDR3 sequence reads: CAWSGTSGSWAEQFF.

The chain links TRBV27 to TRBJ2-7; lacking DNA, the TRBD2 call made by TCRdb goes unchecked. This CDR3 has 16 amino acids. From germline, CDR1 is MNHEY and CDR2 SMNVEV (reference sequence). The CDR3 here is CASSLAPLALNYEQYF.

The CDR3 loop is CATSEPDATNNEQFF. The chain links TRBV24-1 to TRBJ2-1. CDR3 length: 15 residues. Germline assignment: CDR1 KGHDR and CDR2 SFDVKD.

The chain links TRBV20-1 to TRBJ2-1; checking the TCRdb D call of TRBD2 is not possible without DNA. CDR1 is DFQATT, CDR2 SNEGSKA, per germline (reference sequence). The CDR3 loop spans 15 amino acids. The CDR3 protein is CSAPPRGAGRNEQFF.

The chain links TRBV18 to TRBJ2-3; TCRdb outputs TRBD1, but without DNA this stays unchecked. The CDR3 runs to 16 residues. CDR1 and CDR2 (germline): KGHSH, LQKENI. CDR3 sequence: CASSLRTGIPTDTQYF.

The chain couples TRBV5-5 to TRBJ1-6. Germline V gene data show CDR1 as SGHKS and CDR2 as YYEKEE (reference sequence). This CDR3 has 14 amino acids. The CDR3 here is CASSLAGTYSPLHF.

The V call is TRBV20-1, the J call TRBJ1-5; TCRdb's D call, TRBD1, is unchecked because there is no DNA. The CDR3 covers 15 residues. Per the germline V gene, CDR1 is DFQATT and CDR2 is SNEGSKA (reference sequence). The CDR3 sequence is CSASIPQGGNQPQHF.

The gene calls are TRBV12-3 or TRBV12-4 and TRBJ2-2; no DNA is available, so the TRBD2 call from TCRdb remains unchecked. This CDR3 has 16 residues. The CDR3 sequence is CASSPLAGGNTGELFF.

The rearrangement joins TRBV9 to TRBJ2-1; TCRdb's D call, TRBD2, is unchecked because there is no DNA. CDR1 is SGDLS, CDR2 YYNGEE, per germline. The CDR3 covers 16 residues. CDR3 sequence: CASSAAAGLPYNEQFF.

The rearrangement joins TRBV27 to TRBJ2-3; TCRdb returns TRBD2, unconfirmable since there is no DNA. The CDR3 extends over 18 amino acids. Germline V gene sequence: CDR1 MNHEY, CDR2 SMNVEV (reference sequence). CDR3 region: CASSFTPPSGRRTDTQYF.

The J gene is TRBJ2-7, the V gene TRBV6-2 or TRBV6-3; with no DNA, the TCRdb D assignment of TRBD2 cannot be verified. CDR3 size: 13 residues. Germline lookup yields CDR1 MNHEY and CDR2 SVGEGT. The CDR3 reads CASTSGDRYEQYF.

The chain's CDR3 is CASSLTSSGTYNEQFF. The genes are TRBV7-3 and TRBJ2-1; TCRdb names TRBD2, which stays unverified in the absence of DNA. The CDR3 contains 16 residues. Germline V gene data show CDR1 as SGHTA and CDR2 as FQGTGA.

The V and J genes are TRBV12-3 or TRBV12-4 and TRBJ2-7; TCRdb indicates TRBD1, and absent DNA this call remains unverified. This CDR3 contains 16 residues. The chain's CDR3 is CASSLALMGGTYEQYF.

This chain joins TRBV12-3 or TRBV12-4 and TRBJ2-5. This CDR3 has 14 amino acids. CDR3 residues: CASSPTGTTKTQYF.

The CDR3 reads CASSEQTSGNNEQFF. J is TRBJ2-1 and V is TRBV2; TCRdb's D call of TRBD2 is untestable without DNA. The CDR3 contains 15 residues. CDR1 is SNHLY, CDR2 FYNNEI, per germline. The full variable domain, completed using reference TRBV2 and TRBJ2-1, is EPEVTQTPSHQVTQMGQEVILRCVPISNHLYFYWYRQILGQKVEFLVSFYNNEISEKSEIFDDQFSVERPDGSNFTLKIRSTKLEDSAMYFCASSEQTSGNNEQFFGPGTRLTVL.

The chain couples TRBV5-6 to TRBJ2-2; TCRdb designates TRBD1, a call that cannot be tested without DNA. The CDR3 runs to 14 residues. Germline-derived CDR1 and CDR2 are SGHDT and YYEEEE. This CDR3 reads CASSRQGGTGELFF.

This rearrangement joins TRBV24-1 to TRBJ2-6; TCRdb proposes TRBD2, but this gene call is untestable without DNA. There are 17 residues in the CDR3. Germline values: CDR1 KGHDR, CDR2 SFDVKD. The CDR3 loop reads CATSGAAGTAGANVLTF.

This chain connects TRBV7-2 to TRBJ1-6. CDR3 length: 12 residues. The germline V gene has CDR1 SGHTA and CDR2 FQGNSA. The CDR3 region is CASSSPRSPLHF.

The V gene is TRBV4-2, the J gene TRBJ2-5; TCRdb lists TRBD2, though no DNA is available to test this call. There are 15 residues in the CDR3. In germline, CDR1 is LGHNA, CDR2 YNFKEQ. CDR3 residues: CASSQLIEGQETQYF.

The chain is built from TRBV10-3 and TRBJ2-3; TCRdb indicates TRBD2, and absent DNA this call remains unverified. This CDR3 spans 16 amino acids. Germline CDR1 ENHRY, CDR2 SYGVKD. The CDR3 region is CAISDEGKEDTDTQYF.

The chain carries TRBV3-1 and TRBJ2-5; TCRdb's D call of TRBD1 is untestable without DNA. Germline CDR1 LGHDT, CDR2 YNNKEL (reference sequence). The CDR3 runs 16 residues. CDR3 protein: CASTRTGGEDRETQYF.

V usage is TRBV20-1 and J usage is TRBJ2-2; TCRdb returns TRBD1, unconfirmable since there is no DNA. Germline CDR1 reads DFQATT; CDR2 reads SNEGSKA (reference sequence). This CDR3 contains 14 residues. The CDR3 loop reads CSARDRGSTGELFF.

The chain joins TRBV5-4 to TRBJ2-1; TCRdb's D call of TRBD1 is untestable without DNA. Per germline, CDR1 SGHNT and CDR2 YYREEE (reference sequence). The CDR3 is made up of 15 amino acids. This CDR3 is CASSLGLLGGNEQFF.

The J gene is TRBJ2-1, the V gene TRBV20-1. Per the germline V gene, CDR1 is DFQATT and CDR2 is SNEGSKA (reference sequence). This CDR3 has 14 residues. Here the CDR3 reads CSARMFQANHEQFF.

V gene TRBV5-1 combines with J gene TRBJ2-1; TCRdb lists TRBD2, though no DNA is available to test this call. Per the germline V gene, CDR1 is SGHRS and CDR2 is YFSETQ. The CDR3 consists of 14 residues. CDR3 region: CASSAGLAYNEQFF. Together with reference TRBV5-1 and TRBJ2-1, the CDR3 gives the full variable domain: KAGVTQTPRYLIKTRGQQVTLSCSPISGHRSVSWYQQTPGQGLQFLFEYFSETQRNKGNFPGRFSGRQFSNSRSEMNVSTLELGDSALYLCASSAGLAYNEQFFGPGTRLTVL.

The V call is TRBV5-1, the J call TRBJ2-1; TCRdb indicates TRBD2, and absent DNA this call remains unverified. The germline V gene encodes CDR1 SGHRS and CDR2 YFSETQ. This CDR3 is 16 amino acids long. Here the CDR3 reads CASSLVTQRKYNEQFF.

This chain connects TRBV15 to TRBJ1-5. Germline loops: CDR1 LNHNV, CDR2 YYDKDF (reference sequence). The CDR3 runs to 14 residues. The CDR3 loop reads CATSTSGSNQPQHF. Full variable domain (missing parts from reference TRBV15 and TRBJ1-5): DAMVIQNPRYQVTQFGKPVTLSCSQTLNHNVMYWYQQKSSQAPKLLFHYYDKDFNNEADTPDNFQSRRPNTSFCFLDIRSPGLGDTAMYLCATSTSGSNQPQHFGDGTRLSIL.

The J gene is TRBJ2-7, the V gene TRBV20-1; TCRdb names TRBD2, which stays unverified in the absence of DNA. CDR1 DFQATT and CDR2 SNEGSKA come from the germline V gene (reference sequence). The CDR3 length is 17 residues. CDR3 region: CSARDLLAGGPSYEQYF.

CDR3 in amino acids: CASSSFNTEAFF. This sequence joins TRBV27 and TRBJ1-1. CDR3 length: 12 residues. CDR1 is MNHEY, CDR2 SMNVEV, per germline (reference sequence).

The chain has TRBV29-1 and TRBJ2-3; TCRdb indicates TRBD1, and absent DNA this call remains unverified. From germline, CDR1 is SQVTM and CDR2 ANQGSEA. The CDR3 sequence is 14 residues long. CDR3 amino acids: CSVGQGVNTDTQYF.

The chain carries TRBV5-1 and TRBJ2-7; the D call from TCRdb, TRBD1, cannot be confirmed without DNA. The CDR3 has 15 residues. Germline V CDR1 and CDR2: SGHRS, YFSETQ. Here the CDR3 reads CASSPTGTGLYEQYF.